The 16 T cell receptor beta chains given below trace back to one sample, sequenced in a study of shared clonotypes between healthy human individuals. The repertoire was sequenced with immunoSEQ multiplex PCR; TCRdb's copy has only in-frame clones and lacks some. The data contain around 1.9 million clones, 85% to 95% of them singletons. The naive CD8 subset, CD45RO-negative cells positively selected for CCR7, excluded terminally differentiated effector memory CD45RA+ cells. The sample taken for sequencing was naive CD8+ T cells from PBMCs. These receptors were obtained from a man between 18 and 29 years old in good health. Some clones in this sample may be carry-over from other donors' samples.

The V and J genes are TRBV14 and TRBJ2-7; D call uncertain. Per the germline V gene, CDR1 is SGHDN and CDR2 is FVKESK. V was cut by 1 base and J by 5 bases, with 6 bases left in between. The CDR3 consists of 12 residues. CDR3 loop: CASSQGSHEQYF. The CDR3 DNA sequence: TGTGCCAGCAGCCAAGGCAGCCACGAGCAGTACTTC.

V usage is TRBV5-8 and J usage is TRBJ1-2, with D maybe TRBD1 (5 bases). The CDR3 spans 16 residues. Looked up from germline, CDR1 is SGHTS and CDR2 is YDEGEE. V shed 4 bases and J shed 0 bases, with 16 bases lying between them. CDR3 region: CASSLSSRGSNYGYTF. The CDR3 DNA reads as TGTGCCAGCAGCCTGTCGTCCCGGGGGTCTAACTATGGCTACACCTTC. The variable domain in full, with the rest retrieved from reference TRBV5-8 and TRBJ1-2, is EAGVTQSPTHLIKTRGQQATLRCSPISGHTSVYWYQQALGLGLQFLLWYDEGEERNRGNFPPRFSGRQFPNYSSELNVNALELEDSALYLCASSLSSRGSNYGYTFGSGTRLTVV.

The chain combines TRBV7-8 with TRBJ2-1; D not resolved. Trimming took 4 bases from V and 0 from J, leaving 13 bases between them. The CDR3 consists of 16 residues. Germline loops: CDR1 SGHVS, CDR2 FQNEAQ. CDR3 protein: CASSSPGLGSYNEQFF. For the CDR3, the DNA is TGTGCCAGCAGCTCCCCTGGCTTGGGCTCCTACAATGAGCAGTTCTTC.

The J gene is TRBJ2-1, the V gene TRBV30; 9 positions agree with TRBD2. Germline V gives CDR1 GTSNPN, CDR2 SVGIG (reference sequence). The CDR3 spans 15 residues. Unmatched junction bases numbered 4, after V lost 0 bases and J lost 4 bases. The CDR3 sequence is CAWSVRSGRYNEQFF. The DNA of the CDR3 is TGTGCCTGGAGTGTGAGGAGCGGGAGGTACAATGAGCAGTTCTTC.

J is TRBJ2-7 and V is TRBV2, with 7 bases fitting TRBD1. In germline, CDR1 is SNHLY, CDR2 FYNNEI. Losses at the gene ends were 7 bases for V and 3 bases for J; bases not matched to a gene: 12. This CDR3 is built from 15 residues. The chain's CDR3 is CASTQLTGENYEQYF. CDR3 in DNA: TGTGCCAGCACCCAACTCACAGGGGAGAACTACGAGCAGTACTTC.

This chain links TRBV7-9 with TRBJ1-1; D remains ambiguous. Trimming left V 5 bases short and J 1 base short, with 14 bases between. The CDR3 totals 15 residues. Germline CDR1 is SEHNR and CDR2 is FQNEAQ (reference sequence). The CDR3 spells CASSPRPAPNTEAFF. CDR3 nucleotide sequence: TGTGCCAGCAGCCCTAGGCCGGCGCCGAACACTGAAGCTTTCTTT. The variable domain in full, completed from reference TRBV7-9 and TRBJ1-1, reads DTGVSQNPRHKITKRGQNVTFRCDPISEHNRLYWYRQTLGQGPEFLTYFQNEAQLEKSRLLSDRFSAERPKGSFSTLEIQRTEQGDSAMYLCASSPRPAPNTEAFFGQGTRLTVV.

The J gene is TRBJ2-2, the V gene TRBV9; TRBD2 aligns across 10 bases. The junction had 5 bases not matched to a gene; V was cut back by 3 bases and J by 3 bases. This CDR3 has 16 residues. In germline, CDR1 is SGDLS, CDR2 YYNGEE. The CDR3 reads CASSAPSGRYTGELFF. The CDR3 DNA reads TGTGCCAGCAGCGCCCCTAGCGGGAGATACACCGGGGAGCTGTTTTTT.

The CDR3 sequence: CASSPQDRAFTGELFF. The CDR3, as DNA: TGTGCCAGCAGCCCTCAGGACAGGGCGTTCACCGGGGAGCTGTTTTTT. The chain combines TRBV13 with TRBJ2-2, with 8 bases matching TRBD1. Trimming cost V 5 bases and J 4 bases; bases outside gene matches: 9. The length of the CDR3 is 16 residues. Per the germline V gene, CDR1 is PRHDT and CDR2 is FYEKMQ (reference sequence). Supplemented by reference TRBV13 and TRBJ2-2, the full variable domain reads AAGVIQSPRHLIKEKRETATLKCYPIPRHDTVYWYQQGPGQDPQFLISFYEKMQSDKGSIPDRFSAQQFSDYHSELNMSSLELGDSALYFCASSPQDRAFTGELFFGEGSRLTVL.

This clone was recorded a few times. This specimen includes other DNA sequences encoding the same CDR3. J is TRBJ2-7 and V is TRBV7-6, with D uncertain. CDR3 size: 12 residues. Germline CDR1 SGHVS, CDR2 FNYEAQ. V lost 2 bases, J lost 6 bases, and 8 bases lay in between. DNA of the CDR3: TGTGCCAGCAGCTTACTAGGGTCCGAGCAGTACTTC. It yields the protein CASSLLGSEQYF.

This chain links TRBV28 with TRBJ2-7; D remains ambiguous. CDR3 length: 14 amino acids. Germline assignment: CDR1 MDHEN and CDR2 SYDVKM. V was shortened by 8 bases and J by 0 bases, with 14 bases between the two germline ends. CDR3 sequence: CASGFSEDSYEQYF. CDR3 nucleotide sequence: TGTGCCAGCGGGTTTAGTGAGGACTCCTACGAGCAGTACTTC.

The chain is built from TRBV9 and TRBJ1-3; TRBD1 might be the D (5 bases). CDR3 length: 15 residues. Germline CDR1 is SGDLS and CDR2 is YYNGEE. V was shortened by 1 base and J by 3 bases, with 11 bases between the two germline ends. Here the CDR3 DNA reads TGTGCCAGCAGCGTAAAAGACAGAGGTGGAAACACCATATATTTT. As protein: CASSVKDRGGNTIYF.

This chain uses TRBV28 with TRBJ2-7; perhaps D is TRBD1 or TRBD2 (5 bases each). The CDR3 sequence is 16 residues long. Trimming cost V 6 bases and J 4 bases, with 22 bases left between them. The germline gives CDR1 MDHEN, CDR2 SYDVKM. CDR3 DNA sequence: TGTGCCAGCAGACCAGGTGAGGGGCTGTCGTGGTACGAGCAGTACTTC. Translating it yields CASRPGEGLSWYEQYF.

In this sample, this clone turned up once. The CDR3 protein is CASSKGQATTEAFF. The CDR3 DNA reads TGTGCCAGTAGTAAGGGACAGGCAACAACTGAAGCTTTCTTT. The rearrangement uses TRBV19 and TRBJ1-1; 8 positions match TRBD1. The CDR3 runs 14 residues. Germline V lookup: CDR1 LNHDA, CDR2 SQIVND (reference sequence). Trimming took 4 bases from V and 5 from J; bases not matched to a gene: 6.

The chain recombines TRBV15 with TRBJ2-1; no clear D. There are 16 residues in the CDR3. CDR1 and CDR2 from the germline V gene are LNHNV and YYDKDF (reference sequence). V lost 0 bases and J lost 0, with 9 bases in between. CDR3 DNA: TGTGCCACCAGCAGAGATGTTCAGAGCTCCTACAATGAGCAGTTCTTC. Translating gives CATSRDVQSSYNEQFF. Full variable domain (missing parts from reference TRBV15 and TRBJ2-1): DAMVIQNPRYQVTQFGKPVTLSCSQTLNHNVMYWYQQKSSQAPKLLFHYYDKDFNNEADTPDNFQSRRPNTSFCFLDIRSPGLGDTAMYLCATSRDVQSSYNEQFFGPGTRLTVL.

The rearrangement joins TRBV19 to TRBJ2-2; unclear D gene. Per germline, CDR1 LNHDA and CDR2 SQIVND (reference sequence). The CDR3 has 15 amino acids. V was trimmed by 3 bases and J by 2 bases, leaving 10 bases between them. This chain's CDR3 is CASSIGRRNTGELFF. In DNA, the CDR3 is TGTGCCAGTAGTATCGGCAGGAGAAACACCGGGGAGCTGTTTTTT. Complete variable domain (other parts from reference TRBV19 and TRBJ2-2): DGGITQSPKYLFRKEGQNVTLSCEQNLNHDAMYWYRQDPGQGLRLIYYSQIVNDFQKGDIAEGYSVSREKKESFPLTVTSAQKNPTAFYLCASSIGRRNTGELFFGEGSRLTVL.

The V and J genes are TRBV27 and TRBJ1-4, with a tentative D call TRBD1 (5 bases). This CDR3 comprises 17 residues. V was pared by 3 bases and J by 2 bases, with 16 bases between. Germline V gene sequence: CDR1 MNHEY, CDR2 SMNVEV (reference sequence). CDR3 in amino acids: CASSLITGDRTNEKLFF. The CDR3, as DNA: TGTGCCAGCAGTTTGATTACAGGCGACCGCACTAATGAAAAACTGTTTTTT.